These 23 T cell receptor beta chains came from one sample sequenced in a study of T cell changes during pregnancy in multiple sclerosis (dated by TCRdb to about 2019). Libraries were constructed by the immunoSEQ multiplex PCR assay. TCRdb's version of the immuneACCESS table is confined to in-frame rearrangements and falls short of the full clone set. An unresolved V gene accounts for under half of the shortfall where checked; the remainder is of unknown origin. For this sample there are some 87,000 clones; about 92% appear just once. The top ten clones comprise about 2.7% of the sample. This sample comprised peripheral blood, obtained in the first trimester of pregnancy. The receptors were sampled from a female donor with multiple sclerosis, enrolled in a pregnancy study.

The rearrangement uses TRBV4-2 and TRBJ2-5; the D is unclear. V was trimmed by 1 base and J by 1 base, leaving 7 bases between them. In germline, CDR1 is LGHNA, CDR2 YNFKEQ. The CDR3 totals 14 residues. CDR3 protein: CASSQALAQETQYF. DNA of the CDR3: TGTGCCAGCAGCCAAGCGTTAGCCCAAGAGACCCAGTACTTC.

The rearrangement uses TRBV29-1 and TRBJ2-1; a weak D match, TRBD2 (6 bases). V was cut by 3 bases and J by 5 bases, with 11 bases left in between. Germline values: CDR1 SQVTM, CDR2 ANQGSEA. This CDR3 contains 13 residues. CDR3 region: CSVEGRKHNEQFF. CDR3 in DNA: TGCAGCGTTGAGGGGAGGAAACACAATGAGCAGTTCTTC.

The J gene is TRBJ1-5, the V gene TRBV7-2, with TRBD1 matching over 7 bases. CDR3 length: 14 residues. V gave up 6 bases and J gave up 6 bases; unmatched junction bases: 8. Germline V gene lookup returns CDR1 SGHTA and CDR2 FQGNSA. The CDR3, as DNA: TGTGCCAGCAGTTTCGACAGGGTGGGTCAGCCCCAGCATTTT. Protein product: CASSFDRVGQPQHF. Using reference TRBV7-2 and TRBJ1-5 for the parts outside the CDR3, the full variable domain is GAGVSQSPSNKVTEKGKDVELRCDPISGHTALYWYRQSLGQGLEFLIYFQGNSAPDKSGLPSDRFSAERTGGSVSTLTIQRTQQEDSAVYLCASSFDRVGQPQHFGDGTRLSIL.

This clone was counted a single time. The chain carries TRBV2 and TRBJ2-5; the D is unclear. The V gene's germline CDR1 is SNHLY and CDR2 FYNNEI. CDR3 length: 12 amino acids. V was shortened by 4 bases and J by 3 bases, with 6 bases between the two germline ends. The CDR3 spells CASSGAEETQYF. The CDR3 nucleotides read TGTGCCAGCAGTGGCGCGGAAGAGACCCAGTACTTC.

V usage is TRBV4-2 and J usage is TRBJ2-2; the match to TRBD2 covers 12 bases. Per germline, CDR1 LGHNA and CDR2 YNFKEQ. The CDR3 extends over 18 amino acids. V gave up 0 bases and J gave up 5 bases; unmatched junction bases: 7. The CDR3 DNA sequence: TGTGCCAGCAGCCAAGACCGACTAGCGGGAGTCCGGACCGGGGAGCTGTTTTTT. Translation gives CASSQDRLAGVRTGELFF.

The chain couples TRBV9 to TRBJ2-7; perhaps TRBD1 as D (6 bases). V lost 4 bases, J lost 0 bases, and 17 bases lay in between. The CDR3 covers 16 residues. Germline V gene data show CDR1 as SGDLS and CDR2 as YYNGEE. The CDR3 region is CASSLMGAAPSYEQYF. In nucleotides, the CDR3 is TGTGCCAGCAGCCTTATGGGGGCGGCACCCTCCTACGAGCAGTACTTC.

V and J are TRBV29-1 and TRBJ2-1; 14 bases agree with TRBD2. Germline loops: CDR1 SQVTM, CDR2 ANQGSEA. Trimming cost V 5 bases and J 2 bases; bases outside gene matches: 20. This CDR3 has 21 residues. The CDR3 sequence: CSVPKGRNSGLAGDPYNEQFF. The CDR3 DNA reads as TGCAGCGTTCCCAAAGGGCGAAACTCGGGACTAGCGGGAGATCCCTACAATGAGCAGTTCTTC.

The rearrangement uses TRBV28 and TRBJ2-7; TRBD1 matches 8 bases. There are 13 residues in the CDR3. Trimming removed 7 bases from V and 6 bases from J; junction bases left unmatched: 8. Germline CDR1 is MDHEN and CDR2 is SYDVKM. Here the CDR3 DNA reads TGTGCCAGCAAGGAGGACAGGGTAAGCGAGCAGTACTTC. Translating gives CASKEDRVSEQYF.

The V gene is TRBV14, the J gene TRBJ2-7, with TRBD1 matching 9 bases. V shed 0 bases, J shed 4 bases, and the junction held 7 bases outside the gene matches. Germline V gives CDR1 SGHDN, CDR2 FVKESK. This CDR3 region has 16 residues. The CDR3 is CASSQDRYRGPYEQYF. The CDR3 nucleotides are TGTGCCAGCAGCCAAGATCGGTACAGGGGGCCTTACGAGCAGTACTTC.

The chain has TRBV5-5 and TRBJ2-5; 10 nucleotides agree with TRBD2. Germline CDR1 SGHKS, CDR2 YYEKEE (reference sequence). This CDR3 is 14 amino acids long. V lost 2 bases and J lost 5; bases outside the gene matches: 3. CDR3 residues: CASSLAGGGETQYF. For the CDR3, the DNA is TGTGCCAGCAGCTTAGCGGGAGGGGGGGAGACCCAGTACTTC.

This sequence joins TRBV19 and TRBJ2-1, with D possibly being TRBD1 (6 bases). The CDR3 spans 13 residues. V dropped 2 bases and J dropped 9 bases, with 11 bases sitting between them. Germline CDR1 and CDR2: LNHDA and SQIVND (reference sequence). The CDR3 sequence is CASSIRGSGEQFF. CDR3 coding DNA: TGTGCCAGTAGTATAAGGGGGAGCGGTGAGCAGTTCTTC.

In its sample, this clone was seen once. The chain employs TRBV2 and TRBJ1-2, with D unclear. This CDR3 has 13 amino acids. Trimming stripped 11 bases from V and 4 bases from J, with 17 bases between. In germline, CDR1 is SNHLY, CDR2 FYNNEI. The CDR3 coding sequence is TGTGCCTGGGAGATCCTTTTGGGCTATGGCTACACCTTC. It encodes CAWEILLGYGYTF.

This chain joins TRBV27 and TRBJ1-2, with 8 bases that match TRBD1. The CDR3 covers 16 residues. Germline values: CDR1 MNHEY, CDR2 SMNVEV (reference sequence). V lost 4 bases to trimming and J lost 7 bases; unmatched junction nucleotides: 14. DNA of the CDR3: TGTGCCAGCAGTTCCTCCGGAACAGGGGGAGGGGGTGGCTACACCTTC. It translates to CASSSSGTGGGGGYTF.

Worth noting for this clone: At one of its ends the junction is not consistent with the germline gene, which may arise from a read error. The gene calls are TRBV7-7 and TRBJ2-2, with D maybe TRBD2 (6 bases). Germline assignment: CDR1 SSHAT and CDR2 FNYEAQ (reference sequence). The CDR3 spans 14 residues. The CDR3 sequence: CASSLTATRLELFF. CDR3 nucleotides: TGTGCTAGCAGCTTAACCGCGACTAGATTAGAGCTGTTTTTT. Looking up the rest from reference TRBV7-7 and TRBJ2-2 gives the full variable domain: GAGVSQSPRYKVTKRGQDVTLRCDPISSHATLYWYQQALGQGPEFLTYFNYEAQPDKSGLPSDRFSAERPEGSISTLTIQRTEQRDSAMYRCASSLTATRLELFFGEGSRLTVL.

The chain is built from TRBV6-1 and TRBJ2-3; 7 positions agree with TRBD2. Germline V gives CDR1 MNHNS, CDR2 SASEGT. There are 15 residues in the CDR3. V lost 4 bases, J lost 5 bases, and 9 bases stayed unmatched. The CDR3: CASSVPEASGDTQYF. The CDR3 DNA sequence: TGTGCCAGCAGTGTCCCCGAGGCTAGCGGAGATACGCAGTATTTT.

This chain joins TRBV28 and TRBJ2-1; 12 bases map to TRBD2. J gave up 6 bases and V 2 bases, and 2 bases lay outside the gene matches. Per the germline V gene, CDR1 is MDHEN and CDR2 is SYDVKM. The CDR3 extends over 15 amino acids. The CDR3 nucleotides are TGTGCCAGCAGTTTACGACTAGCGGGAGTCAATGAGCAGTTCTTC. Protein sequence: CASSLRLAGVNEQFF.

The chain couples TRBV28 to TRBJ2-7, with D tentatively TRBD1 (5 bases). Germline V gives CDR1 MDHEN, CDR2 SYDVKM. The length of the CDR3 is 13 residues. Trimming stripped 9 bases from V and 4 bases from J, with 16 bases between. CDR3 loop: CASRRGNRYEQYF. CDR3 DNA: TGTGCCAGTCGTAGGGGAAATCGGTACGAGCAGTACTTC.

The chain couples TRBV6-5 to TRBJ1-2; possibly TRBD1 for D (5 bases). CDR1 and CDR2 (germline): MNHEY, SVGAGI. This CDR3 comprises 14 residues. The germline V and J ends were trimmed by 2 bases and 7 bases, with 14 bases remaining between them. The CDR3 loop reads CASSYGVGGGGYTF. In DNA form, the CDR3 reads TGTGCCAGCAGTTACGGTGTCGGGGGGGGTGGCTACACCTTC.

The chain recombines TRBV6-4 with TRBJ2-1, with 7 bases fitting TRBD1. Germline V CDR1 and CDR2: MRHNA, SNTAGT. There are 15 residues in the CDR3. The V gene end was trimmed by 0 bases and the J gene end by 6 bases; junction bases not matched to a gene: 5. CDR3 in amino acids: CASSDSETGSNEQFF. In DNA, the CDR3 is TGTGCCAGCAGTGACTCGGAGACAGGGTCCAATGAGCAGTTCTTC.

This clone was picked up one time. The chain carries TRBV5-1 and TRBJ2-2, with a tentative D call TRBD2 (5 bases). The CDR3 is 14 residues long. Between the trimmed V and J ends, which lost 4 bases and 8 bases, there was a span of 15 bases. The germline V gene has CDR1 SGHRS and CDR2 YFSETQ. This chain's CDR3 is CASSPDIGMGELFF. The CDR3 region has the DNA TGCGCCAGCAGCCCTGACATCGGGATGGGGGAGCTGTTTTTT.

The V call is TRBV14, the J call TRBJ2-7; TRBD2 matches 8 bases. From germline, CDR1 is SGHDN and CDR2 FVKESK. The CDR3 length is 17 residues. The J segment lost 3 bases and the V segment lost 4 bases, leaving 14 bases of the junction unmatched. The CDR3 region has the DNA TGTGCCAGCAGCCCGCGGGCACTAGCGGCTGGCATCTACGAGCAGTACTTC. Translating it yields CASSPRALAAGIYEQYF.

Note on this clone: Germline and junction disagree at one end, which may indicate a read error. The chain links TRBV5-1 to TRBJ2-3, with 8 bases identical to TRBD2. The germline V gene has CDR1 SGHRS and CDR2 YFSETQ. This CDR3 spans 13 amino acids. This chain's CDR3 is CASSLAVGLDPFF. In DNA, the CDR3 is TGCGCCAGCAGCTTGGCCGTGGGACTAGACCCATTTTTT.

The rearrangement joins TRBV28 to TRBJ2-1, with 9 nucleotides matching TRBD2. CDR3 length equals 15 residues. Germline trimming cut 5 bases from V and 9 bases from J; bases unmatched to any gene: 11. The V gene's germline CDR1 is MDHEN and CDR2 SYDVKM. As DNA, the CDR3 is TGTGCCAGCAGTGTTCTAGCGGGACTAATTACTGAGCAGTTCTTC. This sequence encodes CASSVLAGLITEQFF. The full variable domain, rest sourced from reference TRBV28 and TRBJ2-1, is DVKVTQSSRYLVKRTGEKVFLECVQDMDHENMFWYRQDPGLGLRLIYFSYDVKMKEKGDIPEGYSVSREKKERFSLILESASTNQTSMYLCASSVLAGLITEQFFGPGTRLTVL.